These T cell receptor beta chains were read from a single sample in a study of cytomegalovirus exposure and HLA in healthy donors. Produced via immunoSEQ multiplex PCR; TCRdb's table is partial and in-frame only. The sample lists approximately 130,000 clones, 80% seen once, with 4% in the top ten. The sequenced sample consisted of PBMCs. These receptors came from a middle-aged woman in good health and CMV-seronegative. Each CDR3 is given with its conserved first and last residue. The D gene is left open where the match is weak. Size tells how often a clone was seen (once, few, many) or the class of an expanded clone, and some rows leave it out.

v_call	d_call	j_call	clone_size	cdr3_nt	cdr3_aa
TRBV5-1	TRBD1	TRBJ2-7	NA	TGCGCCAGCAGCTTAAGTCCCGGGACAGGGGGAAAGTACGAGCAGTACTTC	CASSLSPGTGGKYEQYF
TRBV11-2	NA	TRBJ2-7	NA	TGTGCCAGCAGCTTAGCGGGGAGCTCGGAGGAGCGGTACTTC	CASSLAGSSEERYF
TRBV6-5	NA	TRBJ2-5	medium-sized	TGTGCCACCGCAACTTGGACAGATCAAGAGACCCAGTACTTC	CATATWTDQETQYF
TRBV10-3	NA	TRBJ2-2	NA	TGTGCCATCAGTGTGAAAAGGCCCCCGCGGACCGGGGAGCTGTTTTTT	CAISVKRPPRTGELFF
TRBV18	TRBD1	TRBJ2-6	NA	TGTGCCAGCTCACCACGGACAGGGGTCTTCTCTGGGGCCAACGTCCTGACTTTC	CASSPRTGVFSGANVLTF
TRBV4-1	TRBD2	TRBJ2-3	once	TGCGCCAGCAGCCAAGTGGCTAGCGGTGGCACAGATACGCAGTATTTT	CASSQVASGGTDTQYF
TRBV27	TRBD1	TRBJ1-5	NA	TGTGCCAGCAGTCCACGCGGACAGGGTCGCAATCAGCCCCAGCATTTT	CASSPRGQGRNQPQHF
TRBV9	NA	TRBJ2-3	NA	TGTGCCAGCAGCGTAGAGGCAGGCGGGTGGGATGATACGCAGTATTTT	CASSVEAGGWDDTQYF
TRBV11-2	NA	TRBJ2-4	NA	TGTGCCAGCAGCTTAGTCGCGTTAGCCAAAAACATTCAGTACTTC	CASSLVALAKNIQYF
TRBV19	NA	TRBJ1-1	NA	TGTGCCGCCGGGACTGAAGCTTTCTTT	CAAGTEAFF
TRBV5-1	NA	TRBJ1-3	NA	TGCGCCAGCAGCTTGGATGCAGGTCCTGGAAACACCATATATTTT	CASSLDAGPGNTIYF
TRBV28	TRBD1	TRBJ2-7	NA	TGTGCCAGCAGGTCCCGGGCAGGGGGAATGGAGCAGTACTTC	CASRSRAGGMEQYF
TRBV29-1	NA	TRBJ1-1	NA	TGCAGCGTTGAAGTTTTAGGAAACAGGCCGTACCCCGAAGCTTTCTTT	CSVEVLGNRPYPEAFF
TRBV4-3	NA	TRBJ1-1	NA	TGCGCCAGCAGCCAAGATTGGAGCGGTAACACTGAAGCTTTCTTT	CASSQDWSGNTEAFF
TRBV7-3	NA	TRBJ1-1	NA	TGTGCCAGCAGCTTGGGGGGGGGCACTGAAGCTTTCTTT	CASSLGGGTEAFF
TRBV4-1	NA	TRBJ1-2	NA	TGCGCCAGCAGCCGAGCCGTCGGTACCCGTAACTATGGCTACCCCTTC	CASSRAVGTRNYGYPF
TRBV5-1	NA	TRBJ2-2	NA	TGCGCCAGCAGCTTAGATACTGCCCCCGGGGAGCTGTTTTTT	CASSLDTAPGELFF
TRBV9	NA	TRBJ1-2	NA	TGTGCCAGCAGTGAGGGGGGGTATGGCTACACCTTC	CASSEGGYGYTF
TRBV6-1	TRBD1	TRBJ1-5	NA	TGTGCCAGCAGTCACAGGGGCCGGGATCAGCCCCAGCATTTT	CASSHRGRDQPQHF
TRBV5-6	TRBD1	TRBJ1-5	NA	TGTGCCAGCAGCTTATGGACAGGGGGCGAGAGTCAGCCCCAGCATTTT	CASSLWTGGESQPQHF
TRBV27	NA	TRBJ1-1	NA	TGTGCCAGCAGTTTTGGAGGGAACACTGAAGCTTTCTTT	CASSFGGNTEAFF
TRBV18	NA	TRBJ1-2	once	TGTGCCAGCTCACCCAGGGAAGGCTACACCTTC	CASSPREGYTF
TRBV4-2	NA	TRBJ1-1	NA	TGTGCCAGCAGCCAAGAGGGCACAGGAAGGAACACTGAAGCTTTCTTT	CASSQEGTGRNTEAFF
TRBV6-1	NA	TRBJ1-5	NA	TGTGCCAGCAGTGAGACAGTGGCGGGATCACCCCAGCATTTT	CASSETVAGSPQHF
TRBV5-6	NA	TRBJ1-5	NA	TGTGCCAGCAGCGTGGGCGCGGAAATGAATAGCAATCAGCCCCAGCATTTT	CASSVGAEMNSNQPQHF
TRBV5-5	NA	TRBJ1-1	NA	TGTGCCAGCAGCCTCGGACAGACACGAAATATGAACACTGAAGCTTTCTTT	CASSLGQTRNMNTEAFF
TRBV28	NA	TRBJ1-2	NA	TGTGCCAGCAGTTCTGGGGCTCAGGGGTTAGCTAACTATGGCTACACCTTC	CASSSGAQGLANYGYTF
TRBV7-8	TRBD1	TRBJ1-6	NA	TGTGCCAGCACCGCCTCGACCGGGACAGAGGGTTCACCCCTCCACTTT	CASTASTGTEGSPLHF
TRBV6-6	NA	TRBJ2-7	NA	TGTGCCAGCAGTTACTCGATCACCCAGAACCGCTACGAGCAGTACTTC	CASSYSITQNRYEQYF
TRBV4-2	TRBD2	TRBJ2-1	NA	TGTGCCAGCAGCCAAGATGGCGCGAGCGGGGGCAATGAGCAGTTCTTC	CASSQDGASGGNEQFF
TRBV4-1	NA	TRBJ1-1	NA	TGCGCCAGCAGCCAACCCGAGGGACTGCAGAACACTGAAGCTTTCTTT	CASSQPEGLQNTEAFF
TRBV11-2	NA	TRBJ2-2	NA	TGTGCCAGCAGCTTAGATAACGTGGACAGCAACACCGGGGAGCTGTTTTTT	CASSLDNVDSNTGELFF
TRBV5-1	TRBD1	TRBJ2-7	NA	TGCGCCAGCAGCTCCCCCGGGACAGCCACCTACGAGCAGTACTTC	CASSSPGTATYEQYF
TRBV18	TRBD1	TRBJ1-1	once	TGTGCCAGCTGGGACAGGGTCATGAACACTGAAGCTTTCTTT	CASWDRVMNTEAFF
TRBV5-6	NA	TRBJ2-7	few	TGTGCCAGCAGCTTGCCGGGGATGGCCTACGAGCAGTACTTC	CASSLPGMAYEQYF
TRBV4-3	NA	TRBJ1-2	NA	TGCGCCAGCAGCCAAGATGTCGCCAGGGCTGGCTATGGCTACACCTTC	CASSQDVARAGYGYTF
TRBV9	NA	TRBJ2-7	few	TGTGCCAGCAGCCCCTCCCTTAGGGGCGAGCAGTACTTC	CASSPSLRGEQYF
TRBV15	TRBD1	TRBJ2-7	NA	TGTGCCACCAGCGTCCGGGACAGGGCTGAAGAGCAGTACTTC	CATSVRDRAEEQYF
TRBV5-1	NA	TRBJ2-2	NA	TGCGCCAGCAGCTTGGGGGCAGGGGCCTACCCCGGGGAGCTGTTTTTT	CASSLGAGAYPGELFF